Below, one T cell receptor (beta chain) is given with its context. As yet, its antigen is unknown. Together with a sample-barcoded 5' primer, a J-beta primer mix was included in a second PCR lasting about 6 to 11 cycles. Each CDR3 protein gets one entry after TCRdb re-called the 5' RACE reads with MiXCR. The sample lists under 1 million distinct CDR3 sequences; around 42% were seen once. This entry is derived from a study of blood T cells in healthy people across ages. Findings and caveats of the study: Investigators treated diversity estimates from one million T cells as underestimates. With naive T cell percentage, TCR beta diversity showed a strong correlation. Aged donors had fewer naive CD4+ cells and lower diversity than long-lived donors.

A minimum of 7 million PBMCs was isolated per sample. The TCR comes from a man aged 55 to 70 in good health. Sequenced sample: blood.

In nucleotides, the CDR3 is TGCGCCAGCAGCCCTGGGGATGCAACTAATGAAAAACTGTTTTTT. It specifies CASSPGDATNEKLFF. The chain couples TRBV4-3 to TRBJ1-4; D ambiguous. Germline V gene data show CDR1 as LGHNA and CDR2 as YSLEER. The ends were cut back, 4 bases at V and 0 bases at J, with 9 bases in the middle. The CDR3 spans 15 residues.